This T cell receptor beta chain appears in the sequencing data of a study of molecular identifiers for immune sequencing clone quantification. Turning to the study itself: With replicates, the RNA of about 21,000 or 97,000 naive CD8 cells was split five ways and four were sequenced. Study results and caveats: Reportedly, one cell's Jurkat TCR RNA was detected within one million naive CD8 cells. Shared barcodes on identical TCR molecules could underestimate the sizes of highly expanded clones.

Concerning this clonotype itself: What it recognizes is unknown.

Per the germline V gene, CDR1 is KGHSH and CDR2 is LQKENI. J gave up 4 bases and V 2 bases, and 13 bases lay outside the gene matches. The CDR3 covers 19 residues. Both previously described methods and listed TCR primers were employed to make bulk TCR libraries. Via MiXCR, TCRdb re-called the PCR reads, giving one row per CDR3 protein. The sample has some 320,000 distinct CDR3 sequences; 20% to 25% are singletons. Sequenced input: naive CD8+ T cells from blood, with Jurkat cell RNA spiked in. The subset here: FACS-sorted CD8+CD4-CCR7+CD45RA+ naive T cells. The rearrangement uses TRBV18 and TRBJ2-7, with 14 bases identical to TRBD2. This clonotype was obtained from a human donor in good health. Some libraries in this study had Jurkat cell RNA spiked in. As DNA, the CDR3 is TGTGCCAGCTCACCAGAAAATCCGGGGACTAGCGGGGGCATTTACGAGCAGTACTTC. Translating it yields CASSPENPGTSGGIYEQYF.